In its sample, the clone carrying this T cell receptor (beta chain) was seen many times. Calling Graves' hyperthyroidism stable meant ophthalmopathy did not progress within 18 months. Researchers took RNA transcripts and amplified the TCR beta CDR3 regions from them. First-round RT-PCR with HTBI primers amplified the TCR CDR3 region. TCRdb processed the multiplex PCR reads anew with MiXCR; each CDR3 protein has one entry. The sample lists approximately 360,000 distinct CDR3 sequences, more than 20% occurring once. The entry originates in a study of T cells in Graves' hyperthyroidism and ophthalmopathy. About the study: Any treatment followed the collection of peripheral blood at initial diagnosis.

CDR1 and CDR2 from the germline V gene are SNHLY and FYNNEI. The CDR3 is 14 residues long. V was clipped by 6 bases and J by 5 bases; unmatched bases: 6. The chain employs TRBV2 and TRBJ2-1, with 8 bases fitting TRBD2. This clonotype was obtained from a man in his fifties with Graves' hyperthyroidism. The specimen was blood. CDR3 nucleotides: TGTGCCAGCAGGTACGAAGCGGGGGACAATGAGCAGTTCTTC. Residues: CASRYEAGDNEQFF.